The 9 T cell receptor beta chains below all came from one sample that was sequenced in a study of PD-1 blockade in classical Hodgkin lymphoma. Method: immunoSEQ multiplex PCR; TCRdb's copy keeps in-frame clones and lacks some. Of tens of thousands of clones in the sample, 75% to 90% were seen once. No patient escaped relapse after autologous stem cell transplantation, and brentuximab vedotin exposure varied. This specimen was peripheral blood mononuclear cells (PBMCs), taken at baseline. Receptors originate from a human donor with classical Hodgkin lymphoma.

V and J are TRBV29-1 and TRBJ1-3, with D unresolved. CDR1 SQVTM and CDR2 ANQGSEA come from the germline V gene. This CDR3 has 13 amino acids. The V end was cut by 4 bases, the J end by 4 bases, with 11 bases between. CDR3 coding DNA: TGCAGCGTTGGTCACTCACAGGGAAACACCATATATTTT. This sequence encodes CSVGHSQGNTIYF.

V is TRBV5-4 and J is TRBJ1-2; 10 positions match TRBD1. V shed 2 bases and J 3 bases; nucleotides not matched to a gene: 4. Per the germline V gene, CDR1 is SGHNT and CDR2 is YYREEE (reference sequence). This CDR3 comprises 15 residues. CDR3 amino acids: CASSLRTGGHYGYTF. The DNA for the CDR3 is TGTGCCAGCAGCTTAAGGACAGGGGGACACTATGGCTACACCTTC.

V and J are TRBV6-5 and TRBJ2-7, with D uncertain. CDR1 and CDR2 from the germline V gene are MNHEY and SVGAGI. The CDR3 is 14 amino acids. Trimming cost V 0 bases and J 0 bases, with 6 bases left between them. The CDR3 DNA follows: TGTGCCAGCAGTTACTCGAAGGCCTCCTACGAGCAGTACTTC. It codes for CASSYSKASYEQYF.

This chain connects TRBV19 to TRBJ2-1; D gene unclear. The germline V gene encodes CDR1 LNHDA and CDR2 SQIVND (reference sequence). V was cut by 8 bases and J by 4 bases, with 12 bases left in between. The CDR3 is 13 residues long. The CDR3 region has the DNA TGTGCCAGTCGTCTTGACTCGTACAATGAGCAGTTCTTC. Translated: CASRLDSYNEQFF.

The chain employs TRBV13 and TRBJ1-1, with D tentatively TRBD1 (6 bases). The CDR3 length is 17 residues. The V and J ends lost 1 base and 0 bases respectively, with 15 bases between them. Germline V gives CDR1 PRHDT, CDR2 FYEKMQ (reference sequence). The CDR3 loop reads CASSLVAGYRVNTEAFF. The CDR3 DNA reads as TGTGCCAGCAGCTTAGTGGCAGGGTACAGGGTGAACACTGAAGCTTTCTTT.

The V call is TRBV5-4, the J call TRBJ2-2; TRBD2 is a possible D gene (6 bases). The CDR3 contains 14 residues. V was pared by 5 bases and J by 4 bases, with 12 bases between. Germline lookup yields CDR1 SGHNT and CDR2 YYREEE (reference sequence). The CDR3 region is CASSNLATTGELFF. The CDR3 nucleotides read TGTGCCAGCAGTAATCTAGCGACCACCGGGGAGCTGTTTTTT.

This rearrangement joins TRBV7-9 to TRBJ1-6; 10 bases match TRBD1. This CDR3 spans 16 amino acids. The V segment lost 5 bases and the J segment 4 bases; nucleotides outside the gene matches: 5. Germline-derived CDR1 and CDR2 are SEHNR and FQNEAQ (reference sequence). CDR3 loop: CASSQGQGFYNSPLHF. Here the CDR3 DNA reads TGTGCCAGCAGCCAGGGACAGGGGTTTTATAATTCACCCCTCCACTTT.

This clone occurred once. The rearrangement links TRBV30 to TRBJ1-1; TRBD1 agrees at 12 bases. With V trimmed by 6 bases and J by 1 base, 9 bases remained unmatched. The germline V gene has CDR1 GTSNPN and CDR2 SVGIG (reference sequence). The CDR3 is 16 amino acids. As DNA, the CDR3 is TGTGCCTGTCGGATTTGGGACAGGGGGCGGAACACTGAAGCTTTCTTT. Its translation is CACRIWDRGRNTEAFF.

The genes are TRBV18 and TRBJ2-7, with TRBD1 matching over 10 bases. The germline gives CDR1 KGHSH, CDR2 LQKENI. There are 14 residues in the CDR3. With V trimmed by 8 bases and J by 1 base, 5 bases remained unmatched. The CDR3 loop reads CASVDRGLSYEQYF. As DNA, the CDR3 is TGTGCCAGCGTAGACAGGGGGCTGTCCTACGAGCAGTACTTC.